This T cell receptor (beta chain) emerged from a study of spatial heterogeneity in lung cancer. Time point meaning: sample taken at primary tumor resection. Unsorted whole RNA samples from tumor, nontumor lung or frozen PBMC were sequenced. CDR3 length: 17 residues. The germline CDR1 and CDR2 sequences are KGHSH and LQKENI. Germline trimming cut 2 bases from V and 1 base from J; bases unmatched to any gene: 7. Each CDR3 protein is one row after TCRdb ran MiXCR on the 5' RACE reads. Of about 82,000 distinct CDR3 sequences in the sample, about 12% were seen once. J is TRBJ2-1 and V is TRBV18; 8 bases map to TRBD1. This specimen consisted of PBMCs, obtained at surgery. The source is a male donor with early-stage non-small cell lung cancer. The CDR3 DNA reads TGTGCCAGCTCACCAGGGGGACAGGTCCGATCCTACAATGAGCAGTTCTTC. This gives the protein CASSPGGQVRSYNEQFF.